A single sample gave rise to the 27 T cell receptor beta chains below, sequenced in a study of CD8 T cells in Susac syndrome. cDNA came from approximately 0.5 to 1 ug RNA primed by random hexamers. TCRdb passed the immunoSEQ multiplex PCR reads through MiXCR, listing each CDR3 protein once. The sample shows about 210,000 distinct CDR3 sequences, roughly 96% of them seen only once. The specimen sequenced was CD4+ T cells from PBMCs. The origin of the receptors is a human donor with multiple sclerosis.

The chain recombines TRBV30 with TRBJ1-1; TRBD1 might be the D (6 bases). Germline V gives CDR1 GTSNPN, CDR2 SVGIG (reference sequence). The CDR3 has 13 residues. V lost 3 bases, J lost 10 bases, and 18 bases lay in between. The CDR3 bases are TGTGCCTGGAGGGACGACCAGGGGCGGGCAGCTTTCTTT. Translating it yields CAWRDDQGRAAFF.

The CDR3: CSAPRLAMDEQFF. The CDR3 DNA follows: TGCAGTGCTCCGCGACTAGCGATGGATGAGCAGTTCTTC. The V gene is TRBV20-1, the J gene TRBJ2-1; 8 bases map to TRBD2. There are 13 residues in the CDR3. Germline loops: CDR1 DFQATT, CDR2 SNEGSKA (reference sequence). Trimming removed 5 bases from V and 8 bases from J; junction bases left unmatched: 8.

The rearrangement uses TRBV7-2 and TRBJ1-2, with 7 bases that match TRBD1. From germline, CDR1 is SGHTA and CDR2 FQGNSA. The CDR3 is 15 residues long. V gave up 6 bases and J gave up 4 bases; unmatched junction bases: 11. The CDR3 coding sequence is TGTGCCAGCAGGAAAAGGGACAGCGGAATCTATGGCTACACCTTC. As protein: CASRKRDSGIYGYTF.

This sequence joins TRBV5-1 and TRBJ1-1; D not resolved. Trimming removed 4 bases at V and 1 base at J, with 14 bases between. Germline V gives CDR1 SGHRS, CDR2 YFSETQ. The CDR3 is 15 residues long. The CDR3, as DNA: TGCGCCAGCAGCGCGTCAACTACAGCGAACACTGAAGCTTTCTTT. It codes for CASSASTTANTEAFF.

This chain connects TRBV30 to TRBJ2-5, with D maybe TRBD2 (7 bases). In germline, CDR1 is GTSNPN, CDR2 SVGIG (reference sequence). This CDR3 is 16 amino acids long. Trimming pared 3 bases from V and 2 bases from J, leaving 19 bases between. CDR3 residues: CAWSLPRGAGQETQYF. The DNA of the CDR3 is TGTGCCTGGAGCCTCCCACGGGGGGCAGGACAAGAGACCCAGTACTTC.

The gene calls are TRBV20-1 and TRBJ2-1; a possible D gene is TRBD2 (6 bases). V lost 7 bases to trimming and J lost 8 bases, with 12 bases between them. Germline V gene data show CDR1 as DFQATT and CDR2 as SNEGSKA (reference sequence). The CDR3 has 11 amino acids. CDR3 region: CSGTGVYEQFF. CDR3 bases: TGCAGTGGCACGGGGGTGTATGAGCAGTTCTTC.

This rearrangement joins TRBV7-2 to TRBJ2-7, with D perhaps being TRBD1 or TRBD2 (5 bases each). The V gene's germline CDR1 is SGHTA and CDR2 FQGNSA. The CDR3 contains 15 residues. V was clipped by 1 base and J by 6 bases, with 16 bases between them. The CDR3 spells CASSLDSRGGFEQYF. The CDR3 DNA sequence: TGTGCCAGCAGCTTAGATAGTAGGGGCGGGTTCGAGCAGTACTTC.

The rearrangement uses TRBV27 and TRBJ2-7; 8 bases match TRBD1. V lost 6 bases, J lost 0 bases, and 7 bases stayed unmatched. The CDR3 sequence is 15 residues long. The germline gives CDR1 MNHEY, CDR2 SMNVEV (reference sequence). CDR3 in amino acids: CASRLVGQGSYEQYF. DNA for the CDR3: TGTGCCAGCAGGTTGGTTGGACAGGGCTCCTACGAGCAGTACTTC.

The chain couples TRBV28 to TRBJ1-1; D gene uncertain. This CDR3 region has 14 residues. Germline loops: CDR1 MDHEN, CDR2 SYDVKM. Trimming removed 2 bases from V and 1 base from J, with 8 bases in between. As DNA, the CDR3 is TGTGCCAGCAGTTTAGTCAGGAAGAACACTGAAGCTTTCTTT. It specifies CASSLVRKNTEAFF.

The chain uses TRBV29-1 and TRBJ2-2, with D possibly matching TRBD1 (5 bases). Germline assignment: CDR1 SQVTM and CDR2 ANQGSEA. V lost 0 bases, J lost 5 bases, and 7 bases lay in between. The CDR3 runs 13 residues. In nucleotides, the CDR3 is TGCAGCGTTGAAGAGTCAGGGACCGGGGAGCTGTTTTTT. Translating gives CSVEESGTGELFF.

The chain couples TRBV27 to TRBJ1-2; D may be TRBD1 (5 bases). Germline lookup yields CDR1 MNHEY and CDR2 SMNVEV (reference sequence). The CDR3 is made up of 14 amino acids. Trimming shortened V by 0 bases and J by 8 bases, and 13 bases separated the two germline ends. CDR3 protein: CASSLSALTVGYTF. The CDR3 DNA is TGTGCCAGCAGTTTATCCGCCTTGACAGTAGGCTACACCTTC.

The rearrangement links TRBV20-1 to TRBJ2-5; 11 nucleotides match TRBD1. CDR1 DFQATT and CDR2 SNEGSKA come from the germline V gene (reference sequence). Losses at the gene ends were 1 base for V and 7 bases for J; bases not matched to a gene: 11. The CDR3 extends over 16 amino acids. CDR3 in amino acids: CSARVRGTGGFLTQYF. For the CDR3, the DNA is TGCAGTGCTAGAGTGAGGGGGACAGGGGGTTTCTTGACCCAGTACTTC.

The chain recombines TRBV5-1 with TRBJ2-1, with 7 bases fitting TRBD1. The CDR3 is 16 amino acids. V trimming: 1 base; J trimming: 0 bases; junction bases outside the gene matches: 4. Germline V gives CDR1 SGHRS, CDR2 YFSETQ. CDR3 DNA: TGCGCCAGCAGCTTGTCCGGGGACAGCTCCTACAATGAGCAGTTCTTC. It specifies CASSLSGDSSYNEQFF.

This clonotype was seen a single time. The J gene is TRBJ2-1, the V gene TRBV29-1; TRBD2 matches at 11 bases. The CDR3 has 13 residues. V was pared by 5 bases and J by 9 bases, with 6 bases of the junction left unmatched. Germline CDR1 is SQVTM and CDR2 is ANQGSEA. CDR3 coding DNA: TGCAGCGTTACTAGCGGGAGTCTGCTTGAGCAGTTCTTC. Protein sequence: CSVTSGSLLEQFF.

The chain is built from TRBV27 and TRBJ1-4; the match to TRBD1 covers 10 bases. J was trimmed by 5 bases and V by 4 bases; bases with no gene match: 4. Per germline, CDR1 MNHEY and CDR2 SMNVEV (reference sequence). This CDR3 is built from 15 residues. This CDR3 is CASSSPGQGNEKLFF. The DNA of the CDR3 is TGTGCCAGCAGTTCTCCGGGACAGGGGAATGAAAAACTGTTTTTT.

This chain's CDR3 is CASRLENTGELFF. The CDR3 nucleotides are TGTGCCAGCAGACTAGAGAACACCGGGGAGCTGTTTTTT. The chain joins TRBV6-6 to TRBJ2-2; D is perhaps TRBD2 (5 bases). Trimming took off 6 bases at V and 1 base at J, with 6 bases between the two ends. The CDR3 loop spans 13 amino acids. CDR1 MNHNY and CDR2 SVGAGI come from the germline V gene (reference sequence).

The chain's CDR3 is CASSLAQGWEQYF. CDR3 nucleotides: TGCGCCAGCAGCTTGGCTCAGGGTTGGGAGCAGTACTTC. This chain uses TRBV5-1 with TRBJ2-7, with D tentatively TRBD1 (5 bases). Germline V CDR1 and CDR2: SGHRS, YFSETQ. The CDR3 totals 13 residues. Trimming stripped 0 bases from V and 7 bases from J, with 11 bases between. The full variable domain, with the rest looked up from reference TRBV5-1 and TRBJ2-7, is KAGVTQTPRYLIKTRGQQVTLSCSPISGHRSVSWYQQTPGQGLQFLFEYFSETQRNKGNFPGRFSGRQFSNSRSEMNVSTLELGDSALYLCASSLAQGWEQYFGPGTRLTVT.

Note on this clonotype: One end of the junction does not line up with germline, which may come from a read error. The CDR3 here is CASSQDGASYSEQFF. For the CDR3, the DNA is TGCGCCAGCAGCCAAGATGGGGCTAGCTACAGTGAGCAGTTCTTC. J is TRBJ2-1 and V is TRBV4-1, with D perhaps given as TRBD1 or TRBD2 (5 bases each). Germline CDR1 is MGHRA and CDR2 is YSYEKL. This CDR3 has 15 amino acids.

The chain has TRBV21-1 and TRBJ2-4; the listed D gene, TRBD1, was not tested against the DNA. TRBV21-1 is given as a pseudogene. The CDR3 consists of 15 residues. CDR3 bases: TGTGCCAGCAGCAAAGGATGCGCAGGGTACGGCATTCAGTACTTC. Its protein product is CASSKGCAGYGIQYF.

The chain couples TRBV9 to TRBJ1-5, with a weak D call TRBD1 (6 bases). Germline lookup yields CDR1 SGDLS and CDR2 YYNGEE. The length of the CDR3 is 14 residues. V lost 3 bases to trimming and J lost 3 bases, with 10 bases between them. CDR3 region: CASSAAGANQPQHF. The CDR3, as DNA: TGTGCCAGCAGCGCCGCAGGGGCCAATCAGCCCCAGCATTTT.

The chain links TRBV15 to TRBJ1-2; D is unresolved. Per the germline V gene, CDR1 is LNHNV and CDR2 is YYDKDF (reference sequence). This CDR3 has 13 amino acids. With 1 base removed from V and 1 base from J, the gap between germline ends came to 4 bases. The chain's CDR3 is CATSRAVNYGYTF. The CDR3 bases are TGTGCCACCAGCAGAGCCGTTAACTATGGCTACACCTTC.

The chain joins TRBV9 to TRBJ2-7, with a weak D call TRBD1 (5 bases). V was trimmed by 4 bases and J by 6 bases, leaving 14 bases between them. The CDR3 is 13 residues long. Germline CDR1 is SGDLS and CDR2 is YYNGEE. The CDR3 protein is CASSPDSQGEQYF. CDR3 nucleotide sequence: TGTGCCAGCAGCCCCGACAGTCAGGGCGAGCAGTACTTC.

The V gene is TRBV4-2, the J gene TRBJ2-3; 10 bases match TRBD1. The CDR3 is 15 amino acids. V trimming: 6 bases; J trimming: 4 bases; junction bases outside the gene matches: 7. Germline lookup yields CDR1 LGHNA and CDR2 YNFKEQ. CDR3 bases: TGTGCCAGCAGTCGAGTGACAGGGGGCTCAGATACGCAGTATTTT. This codes for CASSRVTGGSDTQYF.

The chain carries TRBV5-1 and TRBJ2-5, with D possibly called TRBD1 or TRBD2 (6 bases each). The CDR3 is 16 residues long. Per the germline V gene, CDR1 is SGHRS and CDR2 is YFSETQ. V was clipped by 4 bases and J by 4 bases, with 20 bases between them. CDR3 sequence (DNA): TGCGCCAGCAGCGCGGGGACACATCGAAGGAGAGAGACCCAGTACTTC. Amino acids: CASSAGTHRRRETQYF.

The chain has TRBV6-5 and TRBJ1-6; no definite D call. The CDR3 extends over 12 amino acids. V lost 6 bases to trimming and J lost 9 bases, with 9 bases between them. Per the germline V gene, CDR1 is MNHEY and CDR2 is SVGAGI. CDR3 sequence: CASRDRGSPLHF. The CDR3, as DNA: TGTGCCAGCAGAGATCGGGGTTCACCCCTCCACTTT.

The V gene is TRBV20-1, the J gene TRBJ1-4; D unclear. The CDR3 is 14 amino acids. The V end lost 6 bases, the J end lost 8 bases, and 19 bases lay between the germline ends. Germline V gene sequence: CDR1 DFQATT, CDR2 SNEGSKA (reference sequence). CDR3 residues: CSAHSGSLWEKLFF. The CDR3 region has the DNA TGCAGTGCCCATTCCGGGTCCCTTTGGGAAAAACTGTTTTTT.

The chain carries TRBV20-1 and TRBJ2-1, with D perhaps matching TRBD1 (5 bases). V was trimmed by 5 bases and J by 4 bases, leaving 27 bases between them. From germline, CDR1 is DFQATT and CDR2 SNEGSKA (reference sequence). There are 18 residues in the CDR3. The CDR3 DNA sequence: TGCAGTGCTCAAGACCGTATGAGCCCCCTGGGGCGGTACAATGAGCAGTTCTTC. It encodes CSAQDRMSPLGRYNEQFF.